A single sample is the source of the 27 T cell receptor beta chains below, sequenced in a study of T cell clonality in common variable immunodeficiency (dated by TCRdb to between 2015 and 2017). Library preparation used the immunoSEQ multiplex PCR assay. TCRdb obtained this table from immuneACCESS and retained in-frame rearrangements with V and J assigned. These tables miss some clones; where compared with another copy, unresolved V genes account for less than half of the shortfall, and the remainder is unexplained. For this sample the table reports tens of thousands of clones, with no clone seen just once. The ten largest make up about 13% of the sample. The sequenced sample consisted of peripheral blood mononuclear cells. The receptors shown here come from a person aged 18 to 75 in good health.

This clone was seen repeatedly, ten times or more. The CDR3 is cut off 3 residues early in the read; its end comes from the germline J gene. V usage is TRBV13 and J usage is TRBJ2-3; D perhaps matches TRBD1 (5 bases). With 0 bases removed from V and 4 bases from J, the gap between germline ends came to 11 bases. From germline, CDR1 is PRHDT and CDR2 FYEKMQ (reference sequence). This CDR3 has 15 residues. CDR3 region: CASSLGRVVSDTQYF. CDR3 DNA, as far as it was read: TGTGCCAGCAGCTTAGGCAGGGTTGTATCAGATACG.

This clone was recorded at least ten times. Read coverage stops 3 residues before the CDR3 terminus; the germline J gene supplies the remainder. This chain uses TRBV29-1 with TRBJ1-2; D is uncertain. Germline-derived CDR1 and CDR2 are SQVTM and ANQGSEA. V was trimmed by 3 bases and J by 5 bases, leaving 22 bases between them. The CDR3 has 16 residues. The chain's CDR3 is CSVDRLETTILYGYTF. The CDR3 bases that were read are TGCAGCGTTGATAGGCTAGAGACCACCATCCTATATGGC.

In its sample, this clone was seen many times. The read finishes 3 residues shy of the CDR3 end, and the germline J gene is used to complete it. The chain combines TRBV7-2 with TRBJ2-3; D ambiguous. Trimming stripped 5 bases from V and 3 bases from J, with 15 bases between. CDR1 and CDR2 from the germline V gene are SGHTA and FQGNSA. This CDR3 region has 15 residues. The CDR3 DNA, read in part, is TGTGCCAGCAGCCGCTCGTCAGATTCAACAGATACG. Its protein is CASSRSSDSTDT. Given in full, the CDR3 is CASSRSSDSTDTQYF. Based on the CDR3 plus reference TRBV7-2 and TRBJ2-3, the full variable domain is GAGVSQSPSNKVTEKGKDVELRCDPISGHTALYWYRQSLGQGLEFLIYFQGNSAPDKSGLPSDRFSAERTGGSVSTLTIQRTQQEDSAVYLCASSRSSDSTDTQYFGPGTRLTVL.

There are many counts of this clone. The read ends 3 residues before the CDR3 terminus; that terminus is restored from the germline J gene. The J gene is TRBJ1-1, the V gene TRBV6-4, with D hard to call. There are 11 residues in the CDR3. Germline CDR1 and CDR2: MRHNA and SNTAGT. This chain's CDR3 is CANPMVAEAFF. The CDR3 bases that were read are TGTGCCAACCCAATGGTGGCCGAA.

This clone was observed many times. The read ends 3 residues before the CDR3 terminus; that terminus is restored from the germline J gene. The chain has TRBV7-3 and TRBJ2-5; 9 bases are a match to TRBD2. This CDR3 comprises 15 residues. Germline CDR1 reads SGHTA; CDR2 reads FQGTGA. V gave up 5 bases and J gave up 5 bases; unmatched junction bases: 9. Partial CDR3 DNA: TGTGCCAGCAGCCCTGGGATAGCGGGGGCTGAGACC. Translation gives CASSPGIAGAET. The whole CDR3 sequence reads CASSPGIAGAETQYF.

The table lists this clone with many counts. The CDR3 end lies 3 residues beyond the end of the read and is filled in from the germline J gene. The chain employs TRBV5-1 and TRBJ2-3; 12 nucleotides line up with TRBD2. V lost 4 bases, J lost 5 bases, and 2 bases stayed unmatched. The CDR3 loop spans 14 amino acids. Germline V gene sequence: CDR1 SGHRS, CDR2 YFSETQ. Here the CDR3 reads CASSETSGGDTQYF. CDR3 DNA (partial): TGCGCCAGCAGCGAGACTAGCGGGGGAGATACG.

Notes on this clone: The read falls 3 residues short of the CDR3 end, and the missing part is taken from the germline J gene. The rearrangement links TRBV13 to TRBJ1-2; D gene unclear. CDR1 PRHDT and CDR2 FYEKMQ come from the germline V gene (reference sequence). Trimming pared 2 bases from V and 3 bases from J, leaving 13 bases between. This CDR3 is 15 amino acids long. The CDR3 spells CASSLNWARHYGYTF. CDR3 DNA (partial): TGTGCCAGCAGCTTAAACTGGGCCCGTCACTATGGC.

Worth noting for this clone: The read terminates 3 residues ahead of where the CDR3 ends, so the germline J gene completes it. The rearrangement uses TRBV7-3 and TRBJ2-1; D gene unclear. There are 15 residues in the CDR3. The V gene lost 4 bases and the J gene lost 4 bases, with 14 bases spanning the gap. Germline-derived CDR1 and CDR2 are SGHTA and FQGTGA. This CDR3 is CASSSPARQYNEQFF. The CDR3 bases that were read are TGTGCCAGCAGCTCCCCCGCCCGACAATACAATGAG.

This clone has at least ten counts. CDR3 DNA (partial): TGTGCCAGCAGCGGGACAGCCGGGGAG. This translates into CASSGTAGE. The CDR3 as a whole reads CASSGTAGELFF. V usage is TRBV7-7 and J usage is TRBJ2-2, with 7 nucleotides matching TRBD1. The CDR3 goes on 3 residues after the read ends, and that part is filled in from the germline J gene. Trimming cost V 5 bases and J 6 bases; bases outside gene matches: 0. The CDR3 loop spans 12 amino acids. Germline CDR1 SSHAT, CDR2 FNYEAQ (reference sequence).

This clone has a count of ten or more. The read ends 3 residues before the CDR3 terminus; that terminus is restored from the germline J gene. J is TRBJ2-3 and V is TRBV20-1; D may correspond to TRBD1 or TRBD2 (5 bases each). The CDR3 spans 14 residues. Germline V gives CDR1 DFQATT, CDR2 SNEGSKA (reference sequence). V dropped 1 base and J dropped 3 bases, with 11 bases sitting between them. The CDR3 loop reads CSARVLEGTDTQYF. The part of the CDR3 DNA that was read is TGCAGTGCTAGAGTTCTAGAGGGGACAGATACG.

This clone was counted at least ten times. The DNA ends 3 residues before the CDR3 does, and the rest of the CDR3 is filled in from the germline J gene. The V call is TRBV29-1, the J call TRBJ2-7; TRBD2 matches 13 bases. From germline, CDR1 is SQVTM and CDR2 ANQGSEA. The V segment lost 7 bases and the J segment 4 bases; nucleotides outside the gene matches: 1. This CDR3 spans 12 amino acids. CDR3 loop: CSGTSGGYEQYF. The sequenced CDR3 bases are TGCAGCGGGACTAGCGGGGGTTACGAG.

In this sample, this clone turned up a few times. The DNA ends 3 residues before the CDR3 does, and the rest of the CDR3 is filled in from the germline J gene. The rearrangement links TRBV2 to TRBJ1-1, with 8 nucleotides matching TRBD1. V lost 4 bases, J lost 1 base, and 2 bases stayed unmatched. The CDR3 length is 14 residues. Germline V gene lookup returns CDR1 SNHLY and CDR2 FYNNEI. CDR3 bases read: TGTGCCAGCAGTGGGGGACAGGCGAACACTGAA. Its protein is CASSGGQANTE. The CDR3 as a whole reads CASSGGQANTEAFF.

This clone has at least ten counts. The CDR3 goes on 3 residues after the read ends, and that part is filled in from the germline J gene. The chain couples TRBV24-1 to TRBJ2-1, with TRBD1 matching 9 bases. Germline-derived CDR1 and CDR2 are KGHDR and SFDVKD. CDR3 size: 15 residues. The junction had 4 bases not matched to a gene; V was cut back by 1 base and J by 7 bases. Incomplete CDR3 DNA: TGTGCCACCAGTGATTTACAGGGGGCGCATAATGAG. Encoded protein: CATSDLQGAHNE. The whole CDR3 region reads CATSDLQGAHNEQFF.

This clone appeared many times. The read ends 3 residues shy of where the CDR3 ends; the end is completed using the germline J gene. The rearrangement joins TRBV6-2 or TRBV6-3 to TRBJ1-2; D ambiguous. There are 12 residues in the CDR3. Germline V gives CDR1 MNHEY, CDR2 SVGEGT. V was pared by 6 bases and J by 2 bases, with 7 bases between. The part of the CDR3 DNA that was read is TGTGCCAGCAGGAACAGAAACTATGGC. Amino acids: CASRNRNYG. The whole CDR3 sequence reads CASRNRNYGYTF.

On this clone itself: With the read ending 3 residues before the CDR3 end, the germline J gene is used to fill in that end. The J gene is TRBJ1-2, the V gene TRBV30; D ambiguous. The V end was cut by 2 bases, the J end by 2 bases, with 9 bases between. Looked up from germline, CDR1 is GTSNPN and CDR2 is SVGIG (reference sequence). CDR3 length equals 13 residues. The CDR3 bases that were read are TGTGCCTGGAGTTTAGCCCGAAACTATGGC. It translates to CAWSLARNYG. The whole CDR3 reads CAWSLARNYGYTF.

To note about this clone: The read ends 3 residues early relative to the CDR3; the germline J gene fills the gap. The V gene is TRBV7-9, the J gene TRBJ1-2; tentatively, D is TRBD1 (6 bases). The CDR3 consists of 15 residues. The germline CDR1 and CDR2 sequences are SEHNR and FQNEAQ (reference sequence). The CDR3 loop is CASSLAAGDTDTYTF. The CDR3 DNA, read in part, is TGTGCCAGCAGCTTAGCGGCGGGGGACACAGATACC.

This clone was recorded many times. The CDR3 end falls 3 residues outside the read, so it is completed with the germline J gene. The V call is TRBV5-1, the J call TRBJ2-7; 9 nucleotides align to TRBD1. CDR3 length: 14 amino acids. Germline V CDR1 and CDR2: SGHRS, YFSETQ. V lost 2 bases to trimming and J lost 4 bases; unmatched junction nucleotides: 4. Incomplete CDR3 DNA: TGCGCCAGCAGCTTACGGACAGGGGAGTACGAG. It encodes CASSLRTGEYE. The whole CDR3 region reads CASSLRTGEYEQYF.

In this sample, this clone turned up many times. The read stops 3 residues short of the end of the CDR3; the missing end is completed from the germline J gene. The rearrangement joins TRBV6-2 or TRBV6-3 to TRBJ2-5, with 7 bases aligning to TRBD2. The junction had 8 bases not matched to a gene; V was cut back by 5 bases and J by 5 bases. CDR1 and CDR2 from the germline V gene are MNHEY and SVGEGT. CDR3 length equals 14 residues. Here the CDR3 reads CASSPTGTKETQYF. The sequenced CDR3 bases are TGTGCCAGCAGTCCGACCGGGACTAAGGAGACC.

The table lists this clone with a few counts. From the germline J gene comes the end of the CDR3, since the read stops 3 residues before it. The chain uses TRBV20-1 and TRBJ2-7; 9 positions match TRBD2. This CDR3 contains 15 residues. Losses at the gene ends were 4 bases for V and 6 bases for J; bases not matched to a gene: 13. From germline, CDR1 is DFQATT and CDR2 SNEGSKA (reference sequence). CDR3 DNA (partial): TGCAGTGCTACCCCCCCGCGGGGGGGCCTTAGCGAG. Its protein product is CSATPPRGGLSE. The full CDR3 protein is CSATPPRGGLSEQYF.

This clone was counted ten times or more. The read is 3 residues too short to cover the CDR3 end, so that end is filled in from the germline J gene. The rearrangement joins TRBV20-1 to TRBJ2-7, with a possible D match to TRBD2 (5 bases). Per germline, CDR1 DFQATT and CDR2 SNEGSKA (reference sequence). This CDR3 is built from 14 residues. V was cut by 0 bases and J by 2 bases, with 11 bases left in between. The covered CDR3 bases are TGCAGTGCTAGAGATTCGGGGAAAACCTACGAG. Encoded protein: CSARDSGKTYE. The whole CDR3 is CSARDSGKTYEQYF.

This clone has more than one count but fewer than ten. The read is 3 residues too short to cover the CDR3 end, so that end is filled in from the germline J gene. The chain recombines TRBV7-9 with TRBJ2-3; 10 bases map to TRBD2. From germline, CDR1 is SEHNR and CDR2 FQNEAQ (reference sequence). The CDR3 sequence is 15 residues long. The V gene end was trimmed by 5 bases and the J gene end by 2 bases; junction bases not matched to a gene: 4. Incomplete CDR3 DNA: TGTGCCAGCAGCCGGACTAGCGGAGCCACAGATACG. Its protein is CASSRTSGATDT. The CDR3, in full, reads CASSRTSGATDTQYF.

In this sample, this clone turned up many times. The read ends 3 residues before the CDR3 terminus; that terminus is restored from the germline J gene. The chain links TRBV7-9 to TRBJ2-7; D is possibly TRBD2 (5 bases). The ends were cut back, 11 bases at V and 6 bases at J, with 17 bases in the middle. Germline CDR1 SEHNR, CDR2 FQNEAQ (reference sequence). This CDR3 has 12 residues. The CDR3 here is CASRGLVGEQYF. The sequenced CDR3 bases are TGTGCCTCTCGCGGGCTAGTAGGCGAG. Supplemented by reference TRBV7-9 and TRBJ2-7, the full variable domain reads DTGVSQNPRHKITKRGQNVTFRCDPISEHNRLYWYRQTLGQGPEFLTYFQNEAQLEKSRLLSDRFSAERPKGSFSTLEIQRTEQGDSAMYLCASRGLVGEQYFGPGTRLTVT.

This clone appeared a few times. Read sequence stops 3 residues before the CDR3 end, and the germline J gene provides the missing end. The chain uses TRBV7-8 and TRBJ1-2; TRBD1 matches at 7 bases. The CDR3 is 12 amino acids. V dropped 7 bases and J dropped 2; count of bases not matched to a gene: 1. Germline V gene lookup returns CDR1 SGHVS and CDR2 FQNEAQ. CDR3 bases read: TGTGCCAGCATGGGACAGAACTATGGC. It specifies CASMGQNYG. The entire CDR3 sequence reads CASMGQNYGYTF.

This clone appeared many times. The read halts 3 residues ahead of the CDR3 end, with the missing end drawn from the germline J gene. This sequence joins TRBV7-8 and TRBJ2-6; no reliable D call. Germline V gene data show CDR1 as SGHVS and CDR2 as FQNEAQ. V was trimmed by 7 bases and J by 1 base, leaving 11 bases between them. This CDR3 region has 15 residues. This chain's CDR3 is CASNSKLSGANVLTF. CDR3 bases read: TGTGCCAGCAACTCTAAATTGTCTGGGGCCAACGTC.

This clone occurred many times. With the read ending 3 residues before the CDR3 end, the germline J gene is used to fill in that end. This chain uses TRBV18 with TRBJ1-5, with TRBD1 matching 11 bases. Germline V gene data show CDR1 as KGHSH and CDR2 as LQKENI. CDR3 length: 14 residues. J was trimmed by 6 bases and V by 2 bases; bases with no gene match: 0. The CDR3 sequence: CASSPGTGGQPQHF. The CDR3 bases that were read are TGTGCCAGCTCACCAGGGACAGGGGGTCAGCCC.

This clone came up many times. The missing CDR3 end, 3 residues past where the read stops, is filled in from the germline J gene. This sequence joins TRBV18 and TRBJ2-7; D is undetermined. The CDR3 runs 13 residues. Trimming took 6 bases from V and 1 from J, leaving 10 bases between them. Germline V gene sequence: CDR1 KGHSH, CDR2 LQKENI. CDR3: CASSPVRSYEQYF. The CDR3 bases that were read are TGTGCCAGCTCCCCGGTCCGTTCCTACGAG.

This clone was detected ten times or more. The read stops 3 residues short of the end of the CDR3; the missing end is completed from the germline J gene. The V call is TRBV29-1, the J call TRBJ2-2, with TRBD2 as a possible D gene (6 bases). The germline CDR1 and CDR2 sequences are SQVTM and ANQGSEA. Trimming removed 4 bases from V and 5 bases from J, with 11 bases in between. CDR3 length: 13 amino acids. CDR3: CSVVSGGTGELFF. CDR3 bases read: TGCAGCGTTGTGTCTGGGGGGACCGGGGAG.